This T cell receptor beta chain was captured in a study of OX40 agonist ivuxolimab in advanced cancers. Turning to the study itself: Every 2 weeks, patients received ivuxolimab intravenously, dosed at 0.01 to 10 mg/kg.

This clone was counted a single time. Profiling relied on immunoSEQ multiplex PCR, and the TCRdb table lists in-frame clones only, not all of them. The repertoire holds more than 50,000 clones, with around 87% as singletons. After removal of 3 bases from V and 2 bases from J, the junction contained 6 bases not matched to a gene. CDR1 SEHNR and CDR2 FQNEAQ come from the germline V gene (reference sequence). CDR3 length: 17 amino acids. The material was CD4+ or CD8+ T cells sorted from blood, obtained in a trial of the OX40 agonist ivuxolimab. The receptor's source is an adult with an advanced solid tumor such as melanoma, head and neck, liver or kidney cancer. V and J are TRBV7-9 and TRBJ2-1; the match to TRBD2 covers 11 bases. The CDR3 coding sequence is TGTGCCAGCAGCTTTCCCACTAGCGGGAGTACCTACAATGAGCAGTTCTTC. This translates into CASSFPTSGSTYNEQFF.